What follows describes a single TCR beta chain. What it recognizes is unknown. This sample is part of a study of cytomegalovirus exposure and HLA in healthy donors. Researchers ran the PCR with 60 Vbeta and 13 Jbeta primers. TCRdb keeps only in-frame clones here, not all; method: immunoSEQ multiplex PCR. Altogether fewer than 150,000 clones are present, roughly 70% being singletons, with the ten largest covering roughly 4.2%. Study-level results: According to an earlier analysis, most TCR beta V segments yielded productive rearrangements about 90% or about 30% of the time.

From germline, CDR1 is MNHNS and CDR2 SASEGT. V trimming: 6 bases; J trimming: 6 bases; junction bases outside the gene matches: 6. The CDR3 totals 15 residues. The J gene is TRBJ2-1, the V gene TRBV6-1; 12 bases are a match to TRBD2. The source material was PBMCs. The receptor's source is a woman in her forties in good health and CMV-seropositive. CDR3 amino acids: CASRELAGGSNEQFF. Written as DNA, the CDR3 is TGTGCCAGCAGAGAACTAGCGGGGGGCAGCAATGAGCAGTTCTTC.